The source of this T cell receptor (beta chain) is a study of identical twins. MiXCR was run by TCRdb on the 5' RACE reads, yielding one entry per CDR3 protein. Here the sample spans roughly 630,000 distinct CDR3 sequences, roughly 7.1% being singletons. A word on this clonotype: Antigen specificity is unknown.

Study conclusions and caveats: The study found that models underestimated out-of-frame TCR alpha sharing in monozygotic twins. Conclusions leaned on cross-sectional statistical analysis and did not track the same donors over time.

With 5 bases removed from V and 2 bases from J, the gap between germline ends came to 16 bases. Germline-derived CDR1 and CDR2 are MNHEY and SMNVEV (reference sequence). This CDR3 spans 16 amino acids. The same specimen was also included in a second study, on yellow fever vaccine responses in identical twins.

The sample consisted of PBMCs. The clonotype was recovered from a woman under 30 in good health. The chain employs TRBV27 and TRBJ2-1; D unresolved. The CDR3, as DNA: TGTGCCAGCAGTCTCTACTTGTCGGAGACCTACAATGAGCAGTTCTTC. Amino acids: CASSLYLSETYNEQFF.